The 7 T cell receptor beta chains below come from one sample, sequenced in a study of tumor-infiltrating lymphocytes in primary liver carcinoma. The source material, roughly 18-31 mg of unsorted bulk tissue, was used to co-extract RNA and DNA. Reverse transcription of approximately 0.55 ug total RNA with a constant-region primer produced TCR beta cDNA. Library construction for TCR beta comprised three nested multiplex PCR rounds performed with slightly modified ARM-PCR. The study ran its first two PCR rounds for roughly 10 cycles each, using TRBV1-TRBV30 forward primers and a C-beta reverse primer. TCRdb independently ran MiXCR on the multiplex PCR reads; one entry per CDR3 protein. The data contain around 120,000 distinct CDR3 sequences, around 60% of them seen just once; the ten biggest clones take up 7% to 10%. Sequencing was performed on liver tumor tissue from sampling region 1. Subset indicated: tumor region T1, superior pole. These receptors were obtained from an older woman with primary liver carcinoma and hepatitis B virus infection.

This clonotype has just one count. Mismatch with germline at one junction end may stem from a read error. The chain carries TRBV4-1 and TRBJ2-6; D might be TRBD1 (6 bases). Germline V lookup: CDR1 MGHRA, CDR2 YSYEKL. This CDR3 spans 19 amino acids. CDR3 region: CASSQKWVGQGSVAKVLTF. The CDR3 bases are TGCGCCAGCAGCCAAAAGTGGGTGGGACAAGGCTCTGTGGCCAAGGTCCTGACTTTC.

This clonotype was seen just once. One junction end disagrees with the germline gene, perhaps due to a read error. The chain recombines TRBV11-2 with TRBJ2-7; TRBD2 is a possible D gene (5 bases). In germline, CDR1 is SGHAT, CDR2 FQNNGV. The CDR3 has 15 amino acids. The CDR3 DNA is TGTGCCAGCAGCATAGACCCAGGCCATACGTCCGAGCGGCACTTC. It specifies CASSIDPGHTSERHF.

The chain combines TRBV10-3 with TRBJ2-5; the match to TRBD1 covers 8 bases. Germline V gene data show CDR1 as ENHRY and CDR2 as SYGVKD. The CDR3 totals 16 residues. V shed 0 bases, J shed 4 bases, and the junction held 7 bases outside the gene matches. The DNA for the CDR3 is TGTGCCATCAGTGAGTCCGGGACAGGAGGCCGAGAGACCCAGTACTTC. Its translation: CAISESGTGGRETQYF.

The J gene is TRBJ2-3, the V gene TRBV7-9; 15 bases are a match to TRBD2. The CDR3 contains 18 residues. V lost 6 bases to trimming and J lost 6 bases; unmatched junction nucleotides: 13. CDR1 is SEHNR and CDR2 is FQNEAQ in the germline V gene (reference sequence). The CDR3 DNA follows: TGTGCCAGCAGGCCGAGCACCGGGACTAGCGGGAGGTTGGATACGCAGTATTTT. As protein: CASRPSTGTSGRLDTQYF.

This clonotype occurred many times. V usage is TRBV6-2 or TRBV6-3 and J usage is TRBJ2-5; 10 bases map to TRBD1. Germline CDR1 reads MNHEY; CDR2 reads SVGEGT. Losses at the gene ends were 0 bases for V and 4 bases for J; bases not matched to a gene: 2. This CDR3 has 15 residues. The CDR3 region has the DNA TGTGCCAGCAGTTACTCCGGGACAGGGGCAGAGACCCAGTACTTC. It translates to CASSYSGTGAETQYF.

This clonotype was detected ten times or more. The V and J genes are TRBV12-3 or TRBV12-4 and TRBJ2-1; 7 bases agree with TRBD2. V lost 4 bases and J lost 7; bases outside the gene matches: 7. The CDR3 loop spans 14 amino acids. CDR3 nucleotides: TGTGCCAGCAGTTCCTCTGGGAGGGAGAATGAGCAGTTCTTC. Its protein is CASSSSGRENEQFF.

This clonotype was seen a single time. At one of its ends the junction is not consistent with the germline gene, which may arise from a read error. CDR3 amino acids: CASSSGQGTYEKYF. In nucleotides, the CDR3 is TGTGCCAGCAGTTCGGGACAGGGGACATACGAGAAGTACTTC. The rearrangement uses TRBV12-3 or TRBV12-4 and TRBJ2-7, with 10 bases matching TRBD1. The CDR3 is 14 residues long.